This T cell receptor (beta chain) stems from a study of tumor-infiltrating lymphocytes in primary liver carcinoma. This CDR3 is built from 15 residues. The V gene's germline CDR1 is SGHAT and CDR2 FQNNGV. The V gene end was trimmed by 3 bases and the J gene end by 5 bases; junction bases not matched to a gene: 5. This clonotype was recorded many times. What it recognizes is unknown. From 450 to 550 ng total RNA, TCR beta cDNA was generated with a primer in the constant region. Researchers made the TCR beta libraries by running three nested multiplex PCR rounds with slightly modified ARM-PCR. Both of the initial two PCR rounds ran for around 9 cycles and employed TRBV1-TRBV30 forward primers alongside a C-beta reverse primer. MiXCR, run by TCRdb on the multiplex PCR reads, gives a single entry per CDR3 protein. Among 150,000 to 200,000 distinct CDR3 sequences listed, approximately 60% were seen once.

The blood RNA (from unsorted whole blood) was obtained, and germline DNA was also extracted. Approximately 4 milliliters of peripheral blood were collected before surgery. Regarding the study as a whole: The bulk unsorted samples meant that CD4+ and CD8+ repertoires went uncompared.

This receptor was obtained from a man aged 35 to 55 with primary liver carcinoma and hepatitis B virus infection. J is TRBJ2-5 and V is TRBV11-2; 11 bases map to TRBD2. The sample was peripheral blood. The CDR3 protein is CASSFVLAGGETQYF. The DNA of the CDR3 is TGTGCCAGCAGCTTTGTCCTAGCGGGAGGCGAGACCCAGTACTTC. Complete variable domain (other parts from reference TRBV11-2 and TRBJ2-5): EAGVAQSPRYKIIEKRQSVAFWCNPISGHATLYWYQQILGQGPKLLIQFQNNGVVDDSQLPKDRFSAERLKGVDSTLKIQPAKLEDSAVYLCASSFVLAGGETQYFGPGTRLLVL.